This T cell receptor (beta chain) comes out of a study of vaccination effects on CD4 cells after COVID-19. Study summary: The second dose preceded post-vaccine samples by a median of 72 days.

Study-wide results and limits: Of the vaccine-induced clones from healthy vaccinees, merely 1 of 255 recognized common cold coronaviruses as well. Late post-vaccination samples showed marked contraction of infection- and vaccine-induced clones.

After expansion with viral peptide pools in the ViraFEST assay, antigen-specific CD4+ T cells were sequenced. The authors isolated CD4+ T cells after approximately 9 days of culture. Participants were given two doses of BNT162b2 or mRNA-1273 vaccine. A density of approximately 2 million PBMC per well was used; these cells were cultured with 10 IU/ml IL-2 and about 10 ug/ml peptides. The CDR3 runs to 15 residues. V lost 5 bases and J lost 4; bases outside the gene matches: 10. Germline V gives CDR1 MNHEY, CDR2 SVGAGI. Comments on this clone: Its antigen is not identified.

Assay used: immunoSEQ multiplex PCR; TCRdb lists only in-frame clones, some missing. The table records tens of thousands of clones, about 70% of them present only once. The gene calls are TRBV6-5 and TRBJ1-2; 7 nucleotides match TRBD1. The receptor comes from a human donor who received a COVID-19 vaccine. Sequencing used CD4+ T cells from PBMCs cultured with HCoV-229E spike peptides, obtained after COVID-19 vaccination. The CDR3 sequence is CASSKTGELGYGYTF. CDR3 bases: TGTGCCAGCAGTAAAACAGGGGAATTAGGCTATGGCTACACCTTC.